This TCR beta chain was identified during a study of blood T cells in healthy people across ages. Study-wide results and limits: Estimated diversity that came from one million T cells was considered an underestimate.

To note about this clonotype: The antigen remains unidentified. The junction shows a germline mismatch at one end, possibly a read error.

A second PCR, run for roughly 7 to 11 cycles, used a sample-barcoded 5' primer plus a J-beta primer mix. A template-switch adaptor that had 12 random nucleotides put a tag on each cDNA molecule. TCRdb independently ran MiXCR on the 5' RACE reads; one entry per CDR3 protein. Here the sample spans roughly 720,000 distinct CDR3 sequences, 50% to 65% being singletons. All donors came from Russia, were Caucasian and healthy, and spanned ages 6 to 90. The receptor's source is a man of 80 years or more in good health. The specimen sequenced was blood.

The CDR3 DNA reads as TGTGCCAGCAGTTACCGGGACAGGGTGGCTTCACCCCCCCACTTT. It codes for CASSYRDRVASPPHF. This chain links TRBV6-6 with TRBJ1-6; 9 bases fit TRBD1. The CDR3 runs 15 residues. CDR1 is MNHNY and CDR2 is SVGAGI in the germline V gene (reference sequence).